The 21 T cell receptor beta chains in this list originate from one sample, sequenced in a study of blood T cell repertoires in COVID-19. The assay was immunoSEQ multiplex PCR, and TCRdb's table has in-frame clones only and misses some. The data hold under 350,000 clones, with 85% to 90% observed a single time. Sequencing used peripheral blood. Receptor source: a man in his 70s with acute or convalescent COVID-19.

The rearrangement uses TRBV20-1 and TRBJ2-2; tentatively, D is TRBD1 (7 bases). Germline V CDR1 and CDR2: DFQATT, SNEGSKA (reference sequence). The CDR3 runs to 14 residues. Trimming cost V 3 bases and J 4 bases, with 12 bases left between them. CDR3 sequence: CSASNRGGTGELFF. The CDR3 DNA follows: TGCAGTGCTAGTAACAGGGGAGGCACCGGGGAGCTGTTTTTT.

As concerns this clone: In the same sample, other DNA sequences code for this CDR3. V gene TRBV18 combines with J gene TRBJ1-1, with 7 bases that match TRBD1. In germline, CDR1 is KGHSH, CDR2 LQKENI. Losses at the gene ends were 1 base for V and 1 base for J; bases not matched to a gene: 0. The CDR3 runs to 14 residues. DNA for the CDR3: TGTGCCAGCTCACCACGACAGGGGAACACTGAAGCTTTCTTT. It encodes CASSPRQGNTEAFF.

This chain uses TRBV19 with TRBJ1-5; D possibly corresponds to TRBD1 (5 bases). CDR1 and CDR2 from the germline V gene are LNHDA and SQIVND (reference sequence). The CDR3 spans 12 residues. CDR3 loop: CGAGFHNQPQHF. The CDR3 DNA follows: TGTGGCGCAGGGTTTCACAATCAGCCCCAGCATTTT. The variable domain in full, completed from reference TRBV19 and TRBJ1-5, reads DGGITQSPKYLFRKEGQNVTLSCEQNLNHDAMYWYRQDPGQGLRLIYYSQIVNDFQKGDIAEGYSVSREKKESFPLTVTSAQKNPTAFYLCGAGFHNQPQHFGDGTRLSIL.

Here the CDR3 reads CASSLVTPGGELFF. CDR3 nucleotides: TGTGCCAGCAGCTTAGTCACGCCGGGCGGGGAGCTGTTTTTT. The rearrangement uses TRBV7-9 and TRBJ2-2; D is uncertain. The length of the CDR3 is 14 residues. The germline V and J ends were trimmed by 1 base and 7 bases, with 10 bases remaining between them. The germline V gene encodes CDR1 SEHNR and CDR2 FQNEAQ (reference sequence).

This clone was counted a few times. The chain combines TRBV12-3 or TRBV12-4 with TRBJ2-7, with D possibly matching TRBD1 (6 bases). This CDR3 contains 13 residues. V was pared by 6 bases and J by 3 bases, with 12 bases between. The CDR3 DNA follows: TGTGCCAGCAGCGTACAGGGTTTCTACGAGCAGTACTTC. Its translation: CASSVQGFYEQYF.

J is TRBJ1-1 and V is TRBV19, with D tentatively TRBD1 (6 bases). The germline gives CDR1 LNHDA, CDR2 SQIVND (reference sequence). Trimming removed 7 bases at V and 1 base at J, with 13 bases between. The CDR3 runs 14 residues. The CDR3 loop reads CASNLGGANTEAFF. The DNA of the CDR3 is TGTGCCAGTAACCTCGGGGGGGCGAACACTGAAGCTTTCTTT.

This clone was picked up a small number of times. The chain links TRBV11-2 to TRBJ2-1, with TRBD2 identical over 10 bases. This CDR3 contains 18 residues. Germline CDR1 and CDR2: SGHAT and FQNNGV. The V segment lost 1 base and the J segment 8 bases; nucleotides outside the gene matches: 14. The CDR3 region is CASSLVGQAAGGRDEQFF. DNA for the CDR3: TGTGCCAGCAGCTTAGTTGGTCAGGCAGCGGGAGGGAGGGATGAGCAGTTCTTC.

The chain combines TRBV30 with TRBJ1-6, with unresolved D. This CDR3 has 13 residues. V was pared by 0 bases and J by 14 bases, with 14 bases between. Germline V gene data show CDR1 as GTSNPN and CDR2 as SVGIG (reference sequence). The CDR3 region is CAWSVSGVYTLHF. The CDR3 region has the DNA TGTGCCTGGAGTGTATCCGGGGTTTACACCCTCCACTTT. Combining the CDR3 with reference TRBV30 and TRBJ1-6 gives the whole variable domain SQTIHQWPATLVQPVGSPLSLECTVEGTSNPNLYWYRQAAGRGLQLLFYSVGIGQISSEVPQNLSASRPQDRQFILSSKKLLLSDSGFYLCAWSVSGVYTLHFGNGTRLTVT.

The chain joins TRBV3-1 (or the pseudogene TRBV3-2) to TRBJ2-5; D uncertain. The CDR3 has 15 amino acids. The V end lost 3 bases, the J end lost 2 bases, and 13 bases lay between the germline ends. CDR1 is LGHDT, CDR2 YNNKEL, per germline (reference sequence). This CDR3 is CASSHDSFGQETQYF. CDR3 nucleotide sequence: TGTGCCAGCAGCCATGACTCCTTCGGTCAAGAGACCCAGTACTTC.

The V call is TRBV5-4, the J call TRBJ1-6; the D gene is possibly TRBD1 (6 bases). The V gene lost 4 bases and the J gene lost 3 bases, with 14 bases spanning the gap. The CDR3 loop spans 16 amino acids. Germline V lookup: CDR1 SGHNT, CDR2 YYREEE (reference sequence). CDR3: CASSHEQGYYNSPLHF. The CDR3, as DNA: TGTGCCAGCAGCCACGAACAGGGATACTATAATTCACCCCTCCACTTT.

V usage is TRBV15 and J usage is TRBJ2-5, with D possibly matching TRBD2 (5 bases). V was cut by 0 bases and J by 1 base, with 9 bases left in between. Germline lookup yields CDR1 LNHNV and CDR2 YYDKDF (reference sequence). This CDR3 is 15 amino acids long. DNA of the CDR3: TGTGCCACCAGCAGAGACCGGCTAGCCCAAGAGACCCAGTACTTC. Its protein product is CATSRDRLAQETQYF.

This chain joins TRBV24-1 and TRBJ1-5; D is uncertain. Looked up from germline, CDR1 is KGHDR and CDR2 is SFDVKD. Trimming shortened V by 4 bases and J by 4 bases, and 10 bases separated the two germline ends. The CDR3 is made up of 14 amino acids. The CDR3 here is CATSEDVQNQPQHF. The CDR3 nucleotides read TGTGCCACCAGTGAAGATGTCCAGAATCAGCCCCAGCATTTT.

The J gene is TRBJ1-2, the V gene TRBV7-2; 8 bases map to TRBD1. The germline V gene has CDR1 SGHTA and CDR2 FQGNSA. This CDR3 has 15 residues. The trim removed 5 bases at V and 4 bases at J, leaving 9 bases unmatched. The CDR3 DNA follows: TGTGCCAGCAGCCCCCGGGACAGGAATGCCTATGGCTACACCTTC. It specifies CASSPRDRNAYGYTF.

This clone has just one count. V usage is TRBV27 and J usage is TRBJ2-1; 11 nucleotides line up with TRBD2. The CDR3 is 14 residues long. Per the germline V gene, CDR1 is MNHEY and CDR2 is SMNVEV (reference sequence). V lost 3 bases and J lost 6; bases outside the gene matches: 1. CDR3 DNA sequence: TGTGCCAGCAGTTTGACTAGCGGGACCAATGAGCAGTTCTTC. It encodes CASSLTSGTNEQFF.

CDR3 nucleotide sequence: TGTGCCAGCAGCCAAGGGACTAGCGGGAGGGGCGAGCAGTACTTC. The encoded protein is CASSQGTSGRGEQYF. The chain has TRBV4-2 and TRBJ2-7; 15 nucleotides match TRBD2. Germline V gives CDR1 LGHNA, CDR2 YNFKEQ. With 1 base clipped from V and 6 bases from J, the junction kept 1 base outside the gene matches. The CDR3 has 15 amino acids.

CDR3 protein: CASSRPGQGRGQPQHF. DNA of the CDR3: TGTGCCAGCAGCCGACCGGGACAGGGAAGAGGCCAGCCCCAGCATTTT. V gene TRBV3-1 (or the pseudogene TRBV3-2) combines with J gene TRBJ1-5, with TRBD1 identical over 9 bases. The CDR3 covers 16 residues. V was pared by 4 bases and J by 7 bases, with 11 bases of the junction left unmatched. Germline CDR1 is LGHDT and CDR2 is YNNKEL (reference sequence).

The CDR3 DNA reads TGTGCCAGCAGCGTAGACTCCTACTACAATGAGCAGTTCTTC. Its protein product is CASSVDSYYNEQFF. The chain joins TRBV9 to TRBJ2-1, with D uncertain. This CDR3 spans 14 amino acids. Germline V gene sequence: CDR1 SGDLS, CDR2 YYNGEE. V dropped 0 bases and J dropped 3 bases, with 7 bases sitting between them.

The chain carries TRBV18 and TRBJ1-1, with D tentatively TRBD1 (6 bases). This CDR3 has 17 residues. Germline V CDR1 and CDR2: KGHSH, LQKENI. V gave up 6 bases and J gave up 0 bases, with 20 bases separating them. The CDR3 here is CASSRTVLDSLNTEAFF. CDR3 DNA: TGTGCCAGCTCCCGAACCGTTCTGGACAGCCTGAACACTGAAGCTTTCTTT.

The chain carries TRBV4-2 and TRBJ2-7; D possibly corresponds to TRBD2 (6 bases). This CDR3 has 16 residues. CDR1 is LGHNA, CDR2 YNFKEQ, per germline. The V end was cut by 7 bases, the J end by 0 bases, with 19 bases between. CDR3 in amino acids: CASKLEAGQSSYEQYF. The CDR3 DNA follows: TGTGCCAGCAAGCTGGAGGCGGGGCAGAGCTCCTACGAGCAGTACTTC.

The rearrangement links TRBV19 to TRBJ1-3; TRBD1 matches at 9 bases. This CDR3 is built from 17 residues. The V segment lost 3 bases and the J segment 4 bases; nucleotides outside the gene matches: 10. CDR1 and CDR2 (germline): LNHDA, SQIVND (reference sequence). The CDR3 coding sequence is TGTGCCAGTAGTATCGCCCACAGGGGGCTGAGAGGAAACACCATATATTTT. The encoded protein is CASSIAHRGLRGNTIYF.

CDR3 sequence (DNA): TGTGCCGTGGCGGGGGGCGGCGAGACCCAGTACTTC. Translation gives CAVAGGGETQYF. The chain has TRBV6-5 and TRBJ2-5; TRBD2 matches 8 bases. CDR1 and CDR2 (germline): MNHEY, SVGAGI. The junction had 7 bases not matched to a gene; V was cut back by 11 bases and J by 5 bases. The CDR3 loop spans 12 amino acids.